The rows below give T cell receptor beta chains drawn from one sample of a study of beta chain features in type 1 diabetes. Sequencing used immunoSEQ multiplex PCR; TCRdb keeps in-frame clones, though not all of them. The data contain around 130,000 clones, about 15% of them singletons. Material for sequencing was central memory CD4+ T cells from blood. Receptors originate from a man younger than 45 with type 1 diabetes. Each CDR3 is given with its conserved first and last residue. The D gene is left open where the match is weak. Clone size is given for some rows only: seen once, a few or many times, or a class if the clone is expanded.

abundance: -; len: 14; d_gene: -; v_gene: TRBV18; j_gene: TRBJ2-7; CDR3nt: TGTGCCAGCTCACAAATGGCGGGGTCCTACGAGCAGTACTTC; CDR3aa: CASSQMAGSYEQYF
abundance: -; len: 13; d_gene: -; v_gene: TRBV29-1; j_gene: TRBJ2-3; CDR3nt: TGCAGCGTCTTCCAACATAGCACAGATACGCAGTATTTT; CDR3aa: CSVFQHSTDTQYF
abundance: few; len: 14; d_gene: -; v_gene: TRBV5-4; j_gene: TRBJ2-7; CDR3nt: TGTGCCAGCAGCCCCTACAGGGAGTCCTACGAGCAGTACTTC; CDR3aa: CASSPYRESYEQYF
abundance: few; len: 15; d_gene: TRBD1; v_gene: TRBV2; j_gene: TRBJ1-1; CDR3nt: TGTGCCAGCAGTGACCCACAGGGGACGGCAGTGAAAGCTTTCTTT; CDR3aa: CASSDPQGTAVKAFF
abundance: few; len: 13; d_gene: -; v_gene: TRBV14; j_gene: TRBJ2-1; CDR3nt: TGTGCCAGCAGCCCCCGCCGGTGGAATGAGCAGTTCTTC; CDR3aa: CASSPRRWNEQFF
abundance: -; len: 14; d_gene: TRBD2; v_gene: TRBV29-1; j_gene: TRBJ2-1; CDR3nt: TGCAGCGTTGTGAGGGTAGCGGGAGACAATGAGCAGTTCTTC; CDR3aa: CSVVRVAGDNEQFF
abundance: -; len: 13; d_gene: -; v_gene: TRBV29-1; j_gene: TRBJ2-5; CDR3nt: TGCAGCGTTGGTTCCAGGGCGGAGCGGACCCAGTACTTC; CDR3aa: CSVGSRAERTQYF
abundance: few; len: 9; d_gene: -; v_gene: TRBV11-2; j_gene: TRBJ1-5; CDR3nt: TGTGCCTTTAGCGGGCCCCAGCATTTT; CDR3aa: CAFSGPQHF
abundance: few; len: 15; d_gene: -; v_gene: TRBV6-5; j_gene: TRBJ2-7; CDR3nt: TGTGCCAGCAGTTACTCGTGGGACACATCGGGCGAGCAGTACTTC; CDR3aa: CASSYSWDTSGEQYF
abundance: few; len: 16; d_gene: -; v_gene: TRBV25-1; j_gene: TRBJ2-1; CDR3nt: TGTGCCAGCAGTGAATATCAACACACCAGGGGCAATGAGCAGTTCTTC; CDR3aa: CASSEYQHTRGNEQFF
abundance: medium-sized; len: 10; d_gene: TRBD1; v_gene: TRBV29-1; j_gene: TRBJ1-2; CDR3nt: TGCAGCGGACAGGGAGAGGGCTACACCTTC; CDR3aa: CSGQGEGYTF
abundance: few; len: 14; d_gene: -; v_gene: TRBV5-1; j_gene: TRBJ1-6; CDR3nt: TGCGCCAGCTCCACAGGTTCCTATAATTCACCCCTCCACTTT; CDR3aa: CASSTGSYNSPLHF
abundance: few; len: 14; d_gene: -; v_gene: TRBV5-1; j_gene: TRBJ1-1; CDR3nt: TGCGCCAGCAGCTTTGGACGGTCGAACACTGAAGCTTTCTTT; CDR3aa: CASSFGRSNTEAFF
abundance: -; len: 13; d_gene: -; v_gene: TRBV30; j_gene: TRBJ2-3; CDR3nt: TGTGCCTGGAGTGTTCGCCTCGGAGCTACGCAGTATTTT; CDR3aa: CAWSVRLGATQYF